This is a list of T cell receptor beta chains from one sample in a study of shared clonotypes between healthy human individuals. TCRdb keeps only in-frame clones here, not all; method: immunoSEQ multiplex PCR. The data show a few hundred thousand clones, with 97% seen just once and approximately 0.057% held by the top ten. The sample taken for sequencing was naive CD4+ T cells sorted from blood. The origin of the receptors is a woman between 25 and 40 years old in good health. Both conserved end residues are part of each CDR3. Each record gives: CDR3 protein, J gene, V gene.

CDR3: CASSMDGSSGNTIYF; J: TRBJ1-3; V: TRBV6-5
CDR3: CASSTIDRGQRQPQHF; J: TRBJ1-5; V: TRBV7-2
CDR3: CASVQTGVYEKLFF; J: TRBJ1-4; V: TRBV2
CDR3: CASSEGWGRGNTIYF; J: TRBJ1-3; V: TRBV6-1
CDR3: CASSYGAGVANEQFF; J: TRBJ2-1; V: TRBV6-6
CDR3: CASSEAGRVAYEQYF; J: TRBJ2-7; V: TRBV6-1
CDR3: CASSYSGRGGSPLHF; J: TRBJ1-6; V: TRBV6-5
CDR3: CASSPDRANKNIQYF; J: TRBJ2-4; V: TRBV18
CDR3: CASSSDREGNQPQHF; J: TRBJ1-5; V: TRBV5-4
CDR3: CATNPRVGNTEAFF; J: TRBJ1-1; V: TRBV19
CDR3: CASRPGTSGVTYEQYF; J: TRBJ2-7; V: TRBV7-8
CDR3: CASTLDRVRNTEAFF; J: TRBJ1-1; V: TRBV28
CDR3: CASSLGPVLAGFQETQYF; J: TRBJ2-5; V: TRBV5-1
CDR3: CASSEIGVTDTQYF; J: TRBJ2-3; V: TRBV10-2
CDR3: CASNGQGRAYEQYF; J: TRBJ2-7; V: TRBV28
CDR3: CASSGTSGNSYNEQFF; J: TRBJ2-1; V: TRBV5-1
CDR3: CASSPRQGWNEQFF; J: TRBJ2-1; V: TRBV18
CDR3: CASSQDQTDSYEQYF; J: TRBJ2-7; V: TRBV4-1
CDR3: CASSMGTDANTEAFF; J: TRBJ1-1; V: TRBV19
CDR3: CASSLRRHPGGEQYF; J: TRBJ2-7; V: TRBV27
CDR3: CASSELGTGVYGYTF; J: TRBJ1-2; V: TRBV6-1
CDR3: CASSLHGTTYEQYF; J: TRBJ2-7; V: TRBV28
CDR3: CAISVRTGGGNEQFF; J: TRBJ2-1; V: TRBV10-3
CDR3: CASSSNTEAFF; J: TRBJ1-1; V: TRBV6-6
CDR3: CASSRGGLAGFRAYNEQFF; J: TRBJ2-1; V: TRBV28
CDR3: CASSLLGFTEAFF; J: TRBJ1-1; V: TRBV7-2
CDR3: CASAGTVNTGELFF; J: TRBJ2-2; V: TRBV5-1
CDR3: CASSEGIAETQYF; J: TRBJ2-5; V: TRBV5-1
CDR3: CASSPSRLDTQYF; J: TRBJ2-3; V: TRBV18
CDR3: CASSFPSPEQYF; J: -; V: TRBV5-1
CDR3: CASSYKTGRETQYF; J: TRBJ2-5; V: TRBV6-6
CDR3: CASSLVAGGPSTDTQYF; J: TRBJ2-3; V: TRBV5-1
CDR3: CASGQGDRGAEQYF; J: TRBJ2-7; V: TRBV12-5
CDR3: CATSRDPAGEETQYF; J: TRBJ2-5; V: TRBV15
CDR3: CASSLSRNYEQYF; J: -; V: TRBV5-1
CDR3: CASSLPRDSSYEQYF; J: -; V: TRBV5-1
CDR3: CASSQTLKSTDTQYF; J: TRBJ2-3; V: TRBV25-1
CDR3: CASSRGRLRAGELFF; J: TRBJ2-2; V: TRBV5-1
CDR3: CSAGEILGVITEAFF; J: TRBJ1-1; V: TRBV29-1
CDR3: CASSSIVSYEQYF; J: TRBJ2-7; V: TRBV28
CDR3: CASSGGTLTTDTQYF; J: TRBJ2-3; V: TRBV5-1